The following is a T cell receptor beta chain sequence with its context. This sample was taken from a study of control samples from healthy donors and cancer patients. Using immunoSEQ multiplex PCR, the repertoire was profiled, and TCRdb retains in-frame clones only, with some absent. The repertoire holds over 100,000 clones, with 80% to 90% as singletons. This CDR3 has 15 amino acids. Trimming removed 4 bases from V and 3 bases from J; junction bases left unmatched: 5. Germline V gene sequence: CDR1 SNHLY, CDR2 FYNNEI. The chain couples TRBV2 to TRBJ2-1; 8 positions match TRBD1. The sequenced material came from blood. The clonotype comes from a woman between 45 and 60 years old in good health. CDR3 coding DNA: TGTGCCAGCAGTGTGCAGGGACAGGTCTACAATGAGCAGTTCTTC. Translating gives CASSVQGQVYNEQFF. The full variable domain, its missing parts supplied by reference TRBV2 and TRBJ2-1, is EPEVTQTPSHQVTQMGQEVILRCVPISNHLYFYWYRQILGQKVEFLVSFYNNEISEKSEIFDDQFSVERPDGSNFTLKIRSTKLEDSAMYFCASSVQGQVYNEQFFGPGTRLTVL.